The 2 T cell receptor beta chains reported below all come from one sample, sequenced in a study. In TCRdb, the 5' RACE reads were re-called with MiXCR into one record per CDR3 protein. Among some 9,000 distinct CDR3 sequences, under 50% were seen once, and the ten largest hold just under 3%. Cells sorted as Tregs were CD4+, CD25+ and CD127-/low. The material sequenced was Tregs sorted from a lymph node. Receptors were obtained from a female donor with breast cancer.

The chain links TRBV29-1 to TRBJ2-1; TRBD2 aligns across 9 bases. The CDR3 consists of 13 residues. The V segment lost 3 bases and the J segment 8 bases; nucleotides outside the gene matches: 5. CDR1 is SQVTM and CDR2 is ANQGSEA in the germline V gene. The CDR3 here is CSVEASGVYEQFF. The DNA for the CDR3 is TGCAGCGTTGAGGCTAGCGGGGTATATGAGCAGTTCTTC.

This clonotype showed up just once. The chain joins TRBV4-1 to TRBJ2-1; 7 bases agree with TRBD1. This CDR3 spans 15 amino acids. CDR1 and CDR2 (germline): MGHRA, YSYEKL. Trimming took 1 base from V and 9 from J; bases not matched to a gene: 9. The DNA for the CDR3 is TGCGCCAGCAGCCAAGGCCCGCAGGGGGTTCGTGAGCAGTTCTTC. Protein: CASSQGPQGVREQFF.